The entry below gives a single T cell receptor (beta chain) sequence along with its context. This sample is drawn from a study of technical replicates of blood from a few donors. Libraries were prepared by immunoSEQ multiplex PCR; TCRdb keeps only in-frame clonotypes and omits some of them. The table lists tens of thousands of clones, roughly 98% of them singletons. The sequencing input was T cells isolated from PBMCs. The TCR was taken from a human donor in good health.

CDR3 residues: CASSQAPLAGDGNEQFF. The CDR3, as DNA: TGCGCCAGCAGCCAAGCCCCCCTAGCGGGAGATGGAAATGAGCAGTTCTTC. The chain carries TRBV4-3 and TRBJ2-1, with TRBD2 matching over 10 bases. CDR1 and CDR2 (germline): LGHNA, YSLEER. Losses at the gene ends were 1 base for V and 7 bases for J; bases not matched to a gene: 10. This CDR3 spans 17 amino acids.